The 9 T cell receptor beta chains reported below all come from one sample, sequenced in a study of T-cell reconstitution after alpha-beta-depleted transplantation in children. Preparing the TCRbeta library involved the use of unique molecular identifiers. One entry per CDR3 protein results from TCRdb running MiXCR on the PCR reads. The table lists over 150,000 distinct CDR3 sequences, approximately 6% of them singletons. The material was PBMCs, obtained before TCRalphabeta/CD19-depleted stem cell transplant. These receptors were taken from a girl under three years old with combined immunodeficiency, due to receive a stem cell transplant.

Many counts were recorded for this clonotype. The gene calls are TRBV11-3 and TRBJ1-1, with a tentative D call TRBD1 (5 bases). V gave up 5 bases and J gave up 1 base, with 14 bases separating them. There are 15 residues in the CDR3. Germline CDR1 is SGHNT and CDR2 is YENEEA. In DNA, the CDR3 is TGTGCCAGCAGCCCGTCGTCTCAGGGGAACACTGAAGCTTTCTTT. Amino acid sequence: CASSPSSQGNTEAFF.

Many counts were recorded for this clonotype. The chain joins TRBV18 to TRBJ2-1; TRBD1 aligns across 10 bases. The CDR3 runs 15 residues. V was clipped by 3 bases and J by 4 bases; unmatched bases: 3. Germline V CDR1 and CDR2: KGHSH, LQKENI. The CDR3 sequence is CASSPGQGLYNEQFF. The CDR3 DNA reads as TGTGCCAGCTCACCGGGACAGGGGCTGTACAATGAGCAGTTCTTC. Combining the CDR3 with reference TRBV18 and TRBJ2-1 gives the whole variable domain NAGVMQNPRHLVRRRGQEARLRCSPMKGHSHVYWYRQLPEEGLKFMVYLQKENIIDESGMPKERFSAEFPKEGPSILRIQQVVRGDSAAYFCASSPGQGLYNEQFFGPGTRLTVL.

This clonotype came up many times. V gene TRBV7-9 combines with J gene TRBJ2-7; D remains unclear. The germline V gene encodes CDR1 SEHNR and CDR2 FQNEAQ (reference sequence). This CDR3 has 11 residues. V was clipped by 0 bases and J by 6 bases, with 3 bases between them. The CDR3 region has the DNA TGTGCCAGCAGCTTAGCGGGCGAGCAGTACTTC. Protein product: CASSLAGEQYF.

This clonotype showed up many times. The chain is built from TRBV6-1 and TRBJ2-7, with 8 bases lining up with TRBD1. Germline CDR1 and CDR2: MNHNS and SASEGT. With 4 bases clipped from V and 6 bases from J, the junction kept 5 bases outside the gene matches. This CDR3 region has 13 residues. DNA for the CDR3: TGTGCCAGCAGTGGGGTGGACAGGGTCGAGCAGTACTTC. This encodes CASSGVDRVEQYF.

This clonotype was counted ten times or more. The CDR3 protein is CASSLGWAGETQYF. In DNA, the CDR3 is TGTGCCAGCAGCTTAGGGTGGGCTGGAGAGACCCAGTACTTC. The chain recombines TRBV7-6 with TRBJ2-5; D is ambiguous. The V end was cut by 1 base, the J end by 4 bases, with 10 bases between. CDR1 and CDR2 from the germline V gene are SGHVS and FNYEAQ. The CDR3 covers 14 residues.

Turning to this clonotype: A much more abundant neighbour one base away suggests this may be a read error. J is TRBJ2-3 and V is TRBV28; D remains ambiguous. The V end was cut by 11 bases, the J end by 1 base, with 19 bases between. The germline gives CDR1 MDHEN, CDR2 SYDVKM. The CDR3 sequence is 15 residues long. The CDR3 DNA reads TGTGCCGGCAATTCCCCCTTCGCGGGCACAGATACGCAGTATTTT. As protein: CAGNSPFAGTDTQYF.

This clonotype was observed many times. The DNA of the CDR3 is TGTGCCAGCGGTTATCGAAAACTGTTTTTT. It yields the protein CASGYRKLFF. This rearrangement joins TRBV28 to TRBJ1-4, with D unresolved. The germline V and J ends were trimmed by 8 bases and 10 bases, with 8 bases remaining between them. Germline-derived CDR1 and CDR2 are MDHEN and SYDVKM. This CDR3 has 10 residues.

At least ten counts were recorded for this clonotype. J is TRBJ2-7 and V is TRBV11-2; D is unresolved. CDR3 length: 13 residues. Germline CDR1 reads SGHAT; CDR2 reads FQNNGV. The germline V and J ends were trimmed by 5 bases and 3 bases, with 11 bases remaining between them. The CDR3 DNA follows: TGTGCCAGCAGCCTCGCACTTCTCTACGAGCAGTACTTC. Translating gives CASSLALLYEQYF.

This clonotype was found many times. This rearrangement joins TRBV7-8 to TRBJ1-1, with 7 bases that match TRBD1. The V and J ends lost 0 bases and 3 bases, in that order; junction bases with no gene match: 16. CDR3 length: 19 amino acids. Germline CDR1 is SGHVS and CDR2 is FQNEAQ. This CDR3 is CASSLARLTGRAKDTEAFF. CDR3 DNA: TGTGCCAGCAGCTTAGCGCGGTTGACAGGGCGGGCCAAGGACACTGAAGCTTTCTTT.